The clone carrying this TCR beta chain came up once. The antigen is unknown. For the second PCR, which ran for about 6 to 11 cycles, a sample-barcoded 5' primer and a J-beta primer mix were used. Tags on each cDNA molecule came from a template-switch adaptor with 12 random nucleotides. Each CDR3 protein gets one entry after TCRdb re-called the 5' RACE reads with MiXCR. Of approximately 1,000,000 distinct CDR3 sequences listed, less than 50% were seen once; the top ten hold over 15%. The record originates from a study of blood T cells in healthy people across ages. Regarding the study as a whole: While age rose, TCR beta diversity per million T cells dropped in a roughly linear way.

Germline V gene data show CDR1 as SGDLS and CDR2 as YYNGEE. V was trimmed by 4 bases and J by 2 bases, leaving 14 bases between them. This CDR3 region has 15 residues. The receptor was isolated from a woman aged 55-69 years in good health. The V gene is TRBV9, the J gene TRBJ2-3; D assignment may be TRBD1 or TRBD2 (6 bases each). The material sequenced was blood. In DNA form, the CDR3 reads TGTGCCAGCAGCAAGGGGGAGCGGGTCACAGATACGCAGTATTTT. Translation gives CASSKGERVTDTQYF.